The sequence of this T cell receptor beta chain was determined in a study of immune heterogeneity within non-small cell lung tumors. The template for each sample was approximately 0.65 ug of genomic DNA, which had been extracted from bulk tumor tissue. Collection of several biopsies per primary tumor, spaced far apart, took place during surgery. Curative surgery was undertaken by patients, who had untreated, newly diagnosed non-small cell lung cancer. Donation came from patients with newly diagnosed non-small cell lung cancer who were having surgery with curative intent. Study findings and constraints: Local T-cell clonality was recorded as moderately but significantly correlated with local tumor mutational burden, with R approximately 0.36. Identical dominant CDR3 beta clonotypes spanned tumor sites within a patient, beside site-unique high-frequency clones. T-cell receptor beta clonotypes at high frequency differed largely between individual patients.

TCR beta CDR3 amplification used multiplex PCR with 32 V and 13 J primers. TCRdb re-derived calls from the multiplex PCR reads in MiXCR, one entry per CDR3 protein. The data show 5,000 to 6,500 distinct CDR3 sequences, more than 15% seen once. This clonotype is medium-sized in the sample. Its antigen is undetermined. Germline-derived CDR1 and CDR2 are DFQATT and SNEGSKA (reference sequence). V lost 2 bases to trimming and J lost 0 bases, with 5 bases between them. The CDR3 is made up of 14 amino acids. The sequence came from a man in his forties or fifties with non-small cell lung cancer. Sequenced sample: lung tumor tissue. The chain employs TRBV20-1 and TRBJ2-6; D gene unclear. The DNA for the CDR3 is TGCAGTGCTAGAATGCGCTCTGGGGCCAACGTCCTGACTTTC. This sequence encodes CSARMRSGANVLTF.